Presented here are 20 T cell receptor beta chains from one specimen sequenced in a study of T cells in Graves' hyperthyroidism and ophthalmopathy. What was amplified from RNA transcripts were TCR beta CDR3 regions. The primer set for the first-round RT-PCR of the TCR CDR3 was HTBI. One entry per CDR3 protein, called by TCRdb with MiXCR from the multiplex PCR reads. The sample includes some 600,000 distinct CDR3 sequences, approximately 13% of them seen just once. The material sequenced was blood. All receptors derive from a woman in her 30s with Graves' hyperthyroidism that later progressed to Graves' ophthalmopathy.

This clonotype was observed a handful of times. The V call is TRBV5-5, the J call TRBJ1-5, with D possibly matching TRBD1 (5 bases). V was trimmed by 3 bases and J by 7 bases, leaving 17 bases between them. CDR3 size: 15 residues. Germline CDR1 reads SGHKS; CDR2 reads YYEKEE (reference sequence). The CDR3 DNA is TGTGCCAGCAGCTGGGGGGGTGGGGAAGACCAGCCCCAGCATTTT. It codes for CASSWGGGEDQPQHF.

The sample holds many counts of this clonotype. This chain's CDR3 is CAISGRGDSYEQYF. The CDR3, as DNA: TGTGCCATCAGTGGTAGAGGGGACTCCTACGAGCAGTACTTC. The gene calls are TRBV10-3 and TRBJ2-7; possibly TRBD1 or TRBD2 for D (5 bases each). V was clipped by 4 bases and J by 0 bases, with 10 bases between them. The CDR3 is 14 residues long. Germline V gene sequence: CDR1 ENHRY, CDR2 SYGVKD.

The gene calls are TRBV6-1 and TRBJ2-1; 9 bases align to TRBD1. The ends lost 10 bases at V and 6 bases at J; junction bases unmatched: 22. The CDR3 spans 18 residues. Germline V CDR1 and CDR2: MNHNS, SASEGT. CDR3 coding DNA: TGTGCCACAAGAAGGACAGGGGTAGTTGGAAAGCGTGGCAATGAGCAGTTCTTC. Residues: CATRRTGVVGKRGNEQFF.

The J gene is TRBJ2-5, the V gene TRBV12-3 or TRBV12-4, with 15 bases that match TRBD2. The CDR3 is 20 residues long. V was pared by 5 bases and J by 1 base, with 14 bases of the junction left unmatched. In nucleotides, the CDR3 is TGTGCCAGCAGTCAAAAACCGGGACTAGCGGGAGGCTCCTTCCAAGAGACCCAGTACTTC. It yields the protein CASSQKPGLAGGSFQETQYF.

This clonotype has a handful of counts. The chain carries TRBV10-3 and TRBJ1-6; a possible D gene is TRBD1 (5 bases). There are 13 residues in the CDR3. CDR1 and CDR2 (germline): ENHRY, SYGVKD. Between the trimmed V and J ends, which lost 11 bases and 8 bases, there was a span of 16 bases. CDR3: CAFRPGKDSPLHF. The DNA for the CDR3 is TGTGCCTTCCGGCCAGGGAAGGATTCACCCCTCCACTTT.

This clonotype showed up many times. This rearrangement joins TRBV28 to TRBJ1-6; D unclear. With 5 bases removed from V and 6 bases from J, the gap between germline ends came to 8 bases. CDR3 size: 13 residues. In germline, CDR1 is MDHEN, CDR2 SYDVKM. For the CDR3, the DNA is TGTGCCAGCAGTGCCCCCGCTAATTCACCCCTCCACTTT. Its translation: CASSAPANSPLHF.

This clonotype showed up just a few times. The rearrangement links TRBV12-3 or TRBV12-4 to TRBJ2-1; D is undetermined. This CDR3 is 14 amino acids long. V dropped 6 bases and J dropped 3 bases, with 12 bases sitting between them. CDR3: CASRSRYGYNEQFF. As DNA, the CDR3 is TGTGCCAGCAGATCAAGATATGGCTACAATGAGCAGTTCTTC.

The chain uses TRBV14 and TRBJ2-7; perhaps TRBD2 as D (5 bases). The CDR3 is made up of 15 amino acids. Germline assignment: CDR1 SGHDN and CDR2 FVKESK. V was pared by 0 bases and J by 2 bases, with 11 bases between. Here the CDR3 DNA reads TGTGCCAGCAGCCAAGAACGGAGAGGGACCTACGAGCAGTACTTC. Protein sequence: CASSQERRGTYEQYF.

This clonotype was observed at least ten times. The rearrangement uses TRBV10-3 and TRBJ2-2, with 7 bases lining up with TRBD2. From germline, CDR1 is ENHRY and CDR2 SYGVKD. This CDR3 has 14 amino acids. V was pared by 11 bases and J by 0 bases, with 6 bases of the junction left unmatched. CDR3 sequence reads: CAATSASNTGELFF. The CDR3 DNA is TGTGCCGCCACTAGCGCCTCGAACACCGGGGAGCTGTTTTTT.

The rearrangement joins TRBV27 to TRBJ2-7; no definite D call. V was clipped by 0 bases and J by 4 bases, with 7 bases between them. CDR1 is MNHEY, CDR2 SMNVEV, per germline (reference sequence). This CDR3 spans 13 amino acids. This chain's CDR3 is CASSLSWNYEQYF. CDR3 nucleotides: TGTGCCAGCAGTTTATCATGGAATTACGAGCAGTACTTC.

Comment on this clonotype: A much larger clone lies one base from this, so it may be a read error. The chain links TRBV6-2 or TRBV6-3 to TRBJ1-5; the match to TRBD1 covers 7 bases. Germline CDR1 and CDR2: MNHEY and SVGEGT. The ends lost 6 bases at V and 12 bases at J; junction bases unmatched: 11. The CDR3 totals 13 residues. The CDR3: CASRDRWMQHQHF. In nucleotides, the CDR3 is TGTGCCAGCAGGGACAGGTGGATGCAACACCAGCATTTT.

This clonotype was seen ten or more times. The chain joins TRBV20-1 to TRBJ1-5; 8 bases are shared with TRBD1. There are 14 residues in the CDR3. Germline V gene lookup returns CDR1 DFQATT and CDR2 SNEGSKA (reference sequence). V lost 5 bases, J lost 7 bases, and 10 bases stayed unmatched. The CDR3 nucleotides read TGCAGTGCTCAAGGACAGGGAGGCTGGCAGCCCCAGCATTTT. Amino acids: CSAQGQGGWQPQHF.

The genes are TRBV7-6 and TRBJ2-7; TRBD1 aligns across 10 bases. This CDR3 comprises 15 residues. Per germline, CDR1 SGHVS and CDR2 FNYEAQ. The V segment lost 5 bases and the J segment 6 bases; nucleotides outside the gene matches: 10. CDR3 sequence (DNA): TGTGCCAGCAGCCTAACGGGACAGGGGTTTGGCGAGCAGTACTTC. This translates into CASSLTGQGFGEQYF. Based on the CDR3 plus reference TRBV7-6 and TRBJ2-7, the full variable domain is GAGVSQSPRYKVTKRGQDVALRCDPISGHVSLYWYRQALGQGPEFLTYFNYEAQQDKSGLPNDRFSAERPEGSISTLTIQRTEQRDSAMYRCASSLTGQGFGEQYFGPGTRLTVT.

The sample holds a few counts of this clonotype. The V call is TRBV30, the J call TRBJ1-1, with 8 nucleotides matching TRBD1. The CDR3 runs 14 residues. The V and J ends lost 3 bases and 3 bases, in that order; junction bases with no gene match: 6. The germline gives CDR1 GTSNPN, CDR2 SVGIG (reference sequence). CDR3 region: CAWSFGQGDTEAFF. The CDR3 nucleotides are TGTGCCTGGAGCTTCGGACAGGGTGACACTGAAGCTTTCTTT.

Concerning this clonotype: A read error may account for a junction end that differs from germline. V and J are TRBV6-2 or TRBV6-3 and TRBJ2-4, with 7 bases fitting TRBD1. Germline V gives CDR1 MNHEY, CDR2 SVGEGT. CDR3 length: 15 residues. The CDR3 is CTSSRLDRPKNIQYF. The CDR3 DNA reads as TGTACCAGCAGTAGGCTGGACAGGCCCAAAAACATTCAGTACTTC.

The J gene is TRBJ1-3, the V gene TRBV6-5; D is possibly TRBD1 (5 bases). CDR3 length equals 14 residues. The germline V gene has CDR1 MNHEY and CDR2 SVGAGI. V lost 3 bases, J lost 7 bases, and 13 bases lay in between. CDR3 DNA sequence: TGTGCCAGCAGTTATTCCTTACCAGGGAACACCATATATTTT. It is translated as CASSYSLPGNTIYF.

Notes on this clonotype: A much larger clone sits a single nucleotide away, making a read error possible. No conserved phenylalanine or tryptophan ends this CDR3, so it is likely a read error. This rearrangement joins TRBV11-3 to TRBJ2-7, with no clear D. The length of the CDR3 is 13 residues. The germline CDR1 and CDR2 sequences are SGHNT and YENEEA. V was cut by 1 base and J by 7 bases, with 11 bases left in between. The DNA of the CDR3 is TGTGCCAGCAGCTTAGCTAGGGCGGAAGAGCAGTACCTC. Translation: CASSLARAEEQYL.

This clonotype has at least ten counts. This chain's CDR3 is CASRPRIAFSDTQYF. The DNA of the CDR3 is TGTGCCAGCAGACCCCGGATAGCCTTTTCAGATACGCAGTATTTT. The rearrangement joins TRBV7-9 to TRBJ2-3, with D unclear. Trimming pared 6 bases from V and 4 bases from J, leaving 17 bases between. Germline V CDR1 and CDR2: SEHNR, FQNEAQ (reference sequence). This CDR3 spans 15 amino acids.

In this sample, this clonotype turned up many times. The CDR3 DNA reads as TGTGCCAGCGGCCTGGGACAGGTCTTTAGGAAGACCCAGTACTTC. This sequence encodes CASGLGQVFRKTQYF. The chain couples TRBV6-2 or TRBV6-3 to TRBJ2-5; 8 bases match TRBD1. V gave up 8 bases and J gave up 6 bases; unmatched junction bases: 14. This CDR3 contains 15 residues. Looked up from germline, CDR1 is MNHEY and CDR2 is SVGEGT.

The table lists this clonotype with many counts. This chain connects TRBV3-1 to TRBJ1-3; maybe TRBD1 (6 bases). Deletions cut 5 bases from V and 0 bases from J, with 14 bases between. Germline assignment: CDR1 LGHDT and CDR2 YNNKEL (reference sequence). The CDR3 sequence is 16 residues long. In nucleotides, the CDR3 is TGTGCCAGCAGCAATATAGGGGGGTCCTCTGGAAACACCATATATTTT. Protein sequence: CASSNIGGSSGNTIYF.